This TCR beta chain was sequenced for a study of shared clonotypes between healthy human individuals (dated by TCRdb to about 2020). Regarding the study in general: A few men and a couple of women, aged 18 to 49 years, made up the cohort. For each donor, CD4 naive and CD4 memory were each run on three plates, CD8 naive on two plates, and CD8 memory on one plate. To estimate repertoire size and how much clonotype sharing occurs between individuals, the study deeply sequenced the blood TCR repertoires of five healthy adults. Libraries were prepared and TCR repertoires were sequenced by different laboratories using diverse techniques, in order to increase sequencing depth and limit assay-specific biases. Between about 0.9 and 9 billion PBMCs per donor were obtained by leukapheresis.

CD8 naive samples consisted of CD45RO-negative cells that were positively selected for CCR7, yielding a CD45RA+CCR7+ population without TemRA cells. The donors were healthy, HIV-negative adults who had no recently reported acute infections or vaccinations. Every donor was a Caucasian adult living in Nashville, Tennessee, USA. Blood was collected by leukapheresis, and PBMCs were isolated by Ficoll-Histopaque density gradient centrifugation and then cryopreserved in liquid nitrogen vapor phase. Purity and quantity of every magnetically sorted T cell population were checked by analytical flow cytometry. Genomic DNA was isolated from every sorted fraction and measured by UV absorbance on a Nanodrop 2000c. Using the deep immunoSEQ assay, multiplex PCR amplified TCR CDR3 regions from genomic DNA. Extracted genomic DNA from each cell subset was spread evenly across all wells of several immunoSEQ 96-well plates, with each plate serving as a replicate. For sorted subsets, each replicate PCR was loaded with roughly 190 ng genomic DNA, equivalent to 30,000 or so T cell genomes. Purified libraries were measured with a Qubit 3.0 fluorometer, size-checked on a Bioanalyzer 2100, and measured again with the KAPA Library Quantification kit. Every immunoSEQ 96-well plate was sequenced on a dedicated single-read 150-cycle Illumina NextSeq 550 flow cell. As for the original processing: The immunoSEQ output contained only junctional sequences without quality scores, so filtering could not match that applied to full-length reads. To assign V/J genes and CDR3, sequences were annotated using PyIR, a Python wrapper for IgBLAST v1.9, with IMGT germline references. Reads with weak V/J assignments (E-value above 1e-6), missing CDR3, stop codons, out-of-frame junctions, or ambiguous translated residues were removed. V3J clonotypes were defined as sequences sharing the same inferred V gene, J gene, and CDR3 amino acid sequence. Percentage overlap between repertoires was computed as shared unique clonotypes divided by the size of the smaller repertoire. Richness of each repertoire was evaluated using RTK rarefaction, the Chao1 estimator, and Recon v2.1 estimates of unobserved clonotypes. Generation probabilities were computed with OLGA for all TCRbeta clonotypes obtained by the gDNA method from several donors. What TCRdb holds here is the immuneACCESS table cut down to in-frame rearrangements. Part of the clones is not present; checked against another copy, under half of the missing clones reflect an unresolved V gene, and the others are unexplained. That table is the source of V, J and clone size, and D and trimming were worked out from the DNA. The sample has about 2.1 million clones on record, about 93% of them singletons. Roughly 1.8% of the sample is in the top ten clones.

Unmatched junction bases come to 6, with V trimmed by 6 bases and J by 2 bases. Its CDR3 holds 14 amino acids, cysteine through phenylalanine. Left in the record is the CDR3 DNA by itself, 42 bases read in frame from the first base. CDR1 and CDR2, looked up from the germline V gene, are MNHEY and SVGAGI. Regarding this clone: No antigen is known for it. No much larger clonotype is one base removed from it; base qualities were not supplied.

Here is what the overall study found, with its caveats: Pairwise subsampling led to the expectation that sequencing depth would affect the degree of clonotype sharing among donors. Even with the large sequencing depth, rarefaction of the sorted-subset datasets indicated that sequencing was incomplete. About 4.5% of naive CD4, approximately 3.7% of naive CD8, approximately 2% of memory CD4, and approximately 0.4% of memory CD8 clonotypes were shared across four donors. Sampling was restricted to blood, and TCR repertoires in tissue are likely to differ from TCR repertoires in blood. The genetic and exposure-history diversity represented was limited by the small number of donors. Estimated clonotype richness was generally larger for naive than for memory subsets. Higher generation probabilities were observed for clonotypes shared by all four sorted-subset donors than for non-shared clonotypes.

Sequences were obtained from naive CD8+ T cells from PBMCs. Reading the label with the study, this specimen's cell subset or site is: CD45RA+CCR7+. This sequence was found in a young man in good health. Some clones in this sample may be carry-over from other donors' samples. This receptor chain uses TRBV6-5 and TRBJ1-2, with 7 bases matching TRBD1. The sequenced DNA: TGTGCCAGCAGCTACCGGGACAGAAACTATGGCTACACCTTC. This yields the protein CASSYRDRNYGYTF.